A selection of T cell receptor beta chains follows, all from one sample in a study of blood T cell repertoires in COVID-19. TCRdb keeps only in-frame clones here, not all; method: immunoSEQ multiplex PCR. The sample lists about 170,000 clones, approximately 86% occurring once. Sequencing was performed on peripheral blood. These receptors were collected from a woman of 80 years or more with COVID-19, enrolled during active disease. Each CDR3 is given with its conserved first and last residue. D genes are given only for firm matches. Rows give clone size only sometimes, using once, few, many, or a class for an expanded clone.

v_call: TRBV5-1
d_call: NA
clone_size: NA
j_call: TRBJ2-5
cdr3_aa: CASSLMAVIGRETQYF
cdr3_nt: TGCGCCAGCAGCTTGATGGCAGTCATTGGTCGAGAGACCCAGTACTTC

v_call: TRBV5-4
d_call: NA
clone_size: NA
j_call: TRBJ2-7
cdr3_aa: CASSKQGYEQYF
cdr3_nt: TGTGCCAGCAGCAAACAGGGATACGAGCAGTACTTC

v_call: TRBV9
d_call: TRBD2
clone_size: NA
j_call: TRBJ2-3
cdr3_aa: CASSLGTSGFTDTQYF
cdr3_nt: TGTGCCAGCAGTCTAGGAACTAGCGGGTTCACAGATACGCAGTATTTT

v_call: TRBV11-1
d_call: TRBD1
clone_size: few
j_call: TRBJ1-6
cdr3_aa: CASSLIQGNHSPLHF
cdr3_nt: TGTGCCAGCAGCCTAATACAGGGGAATCATTCACCCCTCCACTTT

v_call: TRBV5-1
d_call: TRBD2
clone_size: NA
j_call: TRBJ2-2
cdr3_aa: CASSLSSGHTGELFF
cdr3_nt: TGCGCCAGCAGCTTGTCTAGCGGTCACACCGGGGAGCTGTTTTTT

v_call: TRBV10-3
d_call: NA
clone_size: NA
j_call: TRBJ1-2
cdr3_aa: CAISAAGPVNYGYTF
cdr3_nt: TGTGCCATCAGTGCCGCGGGGCCTGTCAACTATGGCTACACCTTC

v_call: TRBV27
d_call: TRBD1
clone_size: NA
j_call: TRBJ1-1
cdr3_aa: CASSFYLPNRQGEAFF
cdr3_nt: TGTGCCAGCAGTTTCTATCTCCCCAATCGACAGGGGGAGGCTTTCTTT

v_call: TRBV7-8
d_call: TRBD2
clone_size: NA
j_call: TRBJ2-7
cdr3_aa: CASGLGETYEQYF
cdr3_nt: TGTGCCAGCGGACTAGGGGAAACCTACGAGCAGTACTTC

v_call: TRBV7-2
d_call: NA
clone_size: NA
j_call: TRBJ2-3
cdr3_aa: CASSSPLGRNTDTQYF
cdr3_nt: TGTGCCAGCAGCTCCCCTCTGGGGAGAAACACAGATACGCAGTATTTT

v_call: TRBV5-6
d_call: TRBD1
clone_size: few
j_call: TRBJ1-2
cdr3_aa: CASSAGTGYGYTF
cdr3_nt: TGTGCCAGCAGCGCCGGGACAGGATATGGCTACACCTTC

v_call: TRBV28
d_call: TRBD1
clone_size: NA
j_call: TRBJ2-3
cdr3_aa: CASITQGEITDTQYF
cdr3_nt: TGTGCCAGCATTACCCAGGGGGAGATCACAGATACGCAGTATTTT

v_call: TRBV28
d_call: NA
clone_size: NA
j_call: TRBJ1-1
cdr3_aa: CASRFPGLEAFF
cdr3_nt: TGTGCCAGCAGGTTTCCGGGACTTGAAGCTTTCTTT

v_call: TRBV10-3
d_call: NA
clone_size: NA
j_call: TRBJ2-7
cdr3_aa: CAIRRDSTYEQYF
cdr3_nt: TGTGCCATCAGGCGGGACTCAACCTACGAGCAGTACTTC

v_call: TRBV7-9
d_call: TRBD1
clone_size: NA
j_call: TRBJ1-1
cdr3_aa: CASSYHRDRNTEAFF
cdr3_nt: TGTGCCAGCAGCTACCACCGGGACAGGAACACTGAAGCTTTCTTT

v_call: TRBV24-1
d_call: NA
clone_size: few
j_call: TRBJ2-2
cdr3_aa: CATSATGANTGELFF
cdr3_nt: TGTGCCACCAGCGCAACAGGCGCCAACACCGGGGAGCTGTTTTTT

v_call: TRBV28
d_call: NA
clone_size: NA
j_call: TRBJ2-6
cdr3_aa: CASSQVTMQGVLTF
cdr3_nt: TGTGCCAGCAGTCAGGTGACAATGCAAGGCGTCCTGACTTTC

v_call: TRBV11-3
d_call: NA
clone_size: NA
j_call: TRBJ2-3
cdr3_aa: CASSLVGAGTDTQYF
cdr3_nt: TGTGCCAGCAGCTTAGTCGGTGCGGGAACAGATACGCAGTATTTT

v_call: TRBV7-2
d_call: NA
clone_size: NA
j_call: TRBJ2-2
cdr3_aa: CASSSYYPGELFF
cdr3_nt: TGTGCCAGCAGCTCCTACTACCCCGGGGAGCTGTTTTTT

v_call: TRBV3-1/TRBV3-2
d_call: TRBD1
clone_size: NA
j_call: TRBJ2-3
cdr3_aa: CASSQRTTGSTDTQYF
cdr3_nt: TGTGCCAGCAGCCAAAGGACGACAGGGAGCACAGATACGCAGTATTTT

v_call: TRBV28
d_call: TRBD2
clone_size: NA
j_call: TRBJ2-7
cdr3_aa: CASSFRLAGSYEQYF
cdr3_nt: TGTGCCAGCAGTTTCCGACTAGCGGGATCCTACGAGCAGTACTTC

v_call: TRBV27
d_call: NA
clone_size: NA
j_call: TRBJ2-2
cdr3_aa: CASSFSGYSNTGELFF
cdr3_nt: TGTGCCAGCAGTTTTAGCGGATATTCGAACACCGGGGAGCTGTTTTTT

v_call: TRBV5-5
d_call: TRBD1
clone_size: NA
j_call: TRBJ1-2
cdr3_aa: CASSPATGPLYGYTF
cdr3_nt: TGTGCCAGCAGCCCAGCGACAGGGCCTCTCTATGGCTACACCTTC

v_call: TRBV19
d_call: TRBD2
clone_size: NA
j_call: TRBJ2-1
cdr3_aa: CASSIRAGTSAYNEQFF
cdr3_nt: TGTGCCAGTAGTATTCGCGCCGGGACTAGCGCTTACAATGAGCAGTTCTTC

v_call: TRBV14
d_call: NA
clone_size: once
j_call: TRBJ2-2
cdr3_aa: CASSLTGLPGELFF
cdr3_nt: TGTGCCAGCAGCCTCACAGGGCTCCCCGGGGAGCTGTTTTTT

v_call: TRBV28
d_call: TRBD2
clone_size: once
j_call: TRBJ2-2
cdr3_aa: CASSLGRVNGELFF
cdr3_nt: TGTGCCAGCAGTCTCGGGAGGGTTAACGGGGAGCTGTTTTTT

v_call: TRBV6-2/TRBV6-3
d_call: NA
clone_size: once
j_call: TRBJ2-7
cdr3_aa: CASSSPDEQYF
cdr3_nt: TGTGCCAGCAGCTCCCCGGACGAGCAGTACTTC

v_call: TRBV5-1
d_call: TRBD2
clone_size: NA
j_call: TRBJ2-5
cdr3_aa: CASSLATSGREETQYF
cdr3_nt: TGCGCCAGCAGCTTGGCGACTAGCGGGAGGGAAGAGACCCAGTACTTC

v_call: TRBV4-3
d_call: TRBD2
clone_size: NA
j_call: TRBJ2-2
cdr3_aa: CASSQGSGSGGGELFF
cdr3_nt: TGCGCCAGCAGCCAGGGTAGCGGGAGCGGGGGCGGGGAGCTGTTTTTT

v_call: TRBV7-3
d_call: NA
clone_size: NA
j_call: TRBJ2-3
cdr3_aa: CASSLAGQSTDTQYF
cdr3_nt: TGTGCCAGCAGCTTGGCGGGACAGAGCACAGATACGCAGTATTTT

v_call: TRBV4-2
d_call: TRBD2
clone_size: NA
j_call: TRBJ2-2
cdr3_aa: CASSPGTSGNTGELFF
cdr3_nt: TGTGCCAGCAGCCCCGGGACTAGCGGAAACACCGGGGAGCTGTTTTTT

v_call: TRBV15
d_call: NA
clone_size: NA
j_call: TRBJ1-2
cdr3_aa: CATSRDTGTYGYTF
cdr3_nt: TGTGCCACCAGCAGAGATACAGGGACCTATGGCTACACCTTC

v_call: TRBV2
d_call: NA
clone_size: NA
j_call: TRBJ2-7
cdr3_aa: CASSRTRGNEQYF
cdr3_nt: TGTGCCAGCAGCAGGACCAGGGGTAACGAGCAGTACTTC

v_call: TRBV2
d_call: TRBD1
clone_size: NA
j_call: TRBJ1-2
cdr3_aa: CASSPQGFFYGYTF
cdr3_nt: TGTGCCAGCAGTCCACAGGGGTTCTTCTATGGCTACACCTTC

v_call: TRBV28
d_call: TRBD1
clone_size: NA
j_call: TRBJ1-1
cdr3_aa: CASSPRTGISEAFF
cdr3_nt: TGTGCCAGCAGCCCTAGGACAGGGATTTCTGAAGCTTTCTTT

v_call: TRBV2
d_call: NA
clone_size: NA
j_call: TRBJ2-1
cdr3_aa: CASREVAYNEQFF
cdr3_nt: TGTGCCAGCAGAGAGGTTGCCTACAATGAGCAGTTCTTC

v_call: TRBV28
d_call: TRBD2
clone_size: NA
j_call: TRBJ2-2
cdr3_aa: CASSLKASGMELFF
cdr3_nt: TGTGCCAGCAGTTTAAAGGCTAGCGGGATGGAGCTGTTTTTT

v_call: TRBV18
d_call: NA
clone_size: once
j_call: TRBJ1-1
cdr3_aa: CASSPPSTNTEAFF
cdr3_nt: TGTGCCAGCTCACCCCCGAGCACGAACACTGAAGCTTTCTTT

v_call: TRBV28
d_call: TRBD1
clone_size: few
j_call: TRBJ1-2
cdr3_aa: CASGGQRYGYTF
cdr3_nt: TGTGCCAGCGGGGGACAGAGATATGGCTACACCTTC

v_call: TRBV27
d_call: TRBD1
clone_size: NA
j_call: TRBJ2-7
cdr3_aa: CASSVDRVAYEQYF
cdr3_nt: TGTGCCAGCAGTGTCGACAGGGTTGCCTACGAGCAGTACTTC

v_call: TRBV6-2/TRBV6-3
d_call: NA
clone_size: NA
j_call: TRBJ1-6
cdr3_aa: CASSFTGSSYNSPLHF
cdr3_nt: TGTGCCAGCAGCTTTACAGGGAGCTCCTATAATTCACCCCTCCACTTT